This passage covers 11 T cell receptor beta chains from one sample sequenced in a study of T cells in Graves' hyperthyroidism and ophthalmopathy. Amplification of TCR beta CDR3 regions used RNA as the template. First-round RT-PCR targeting the TCR CDR3 was performed with the HTBI primer set. TCRdb reprocessed the multiplex PCR reads with MiXCR, giving one entry per CDR3 protein. The sample lists about 640,000 distinct CDR3 sequences; approximately 15% were seen once. The specimen was blood. The source is a woman aged 45-65 years with Graves' ophthalmopathy.

This sequence joins TRBV9 and TRBJ1-6, with D unresolved. Germline V gives CDR1 SGDLS, CDR2 YYNGEE. V was pared by 3 bases and J by 0 bases, with 10 bases between. This CDR3 comprises 16 residues. This CDR3 is CASSARLSSYNSPLHF. The DNA of the CDR3 is TGTGCCAGCAGCGCGAGACTGAGCTCCTATAATTCACCCCTCCACTTT.

In this sample, this clonotype turned up many times. The CDR3 bases are TGCAGTGCTAGAGATGTACTAGCGGGGAGGTCAGATACGCAGTATTTT. This gives the protein CSARDVLAGRSDTQYF. The rearrangement uses TRBV20-1 and TRBJ2-3; 10 nucleotides line up with TRBD2. V shed 0 bases and J 4 bases; nucleotides not matched to a gene: 7. CDR3 length: 16 amino acids. Germline V lookup: CDR1 DFQATT, CDR2 SNEGSKA (reference sequence).

This clonotype was seen repeatedly, ten times or more. J is TRBJ2-4 and V is TRBV18, with D hard to call. The CDR3 has 16 amino acids. CDR1 and CDR2 (germline): KGHSH, LQKENI. V dropped 4 bases and J dropped 1 base, with 14 bases sitting between them. CDR3 bases: TGTGCCAGCTCACAAGACTCCAACTGGGCCAAAAACATTCAGTACTTC. This gives the protein CASSQDSNWAKNIQYF.

As concerns this clonotype: This may stem from a read error, because a much larger clone lies one nucleotide away. The chain uses TRBV28 and TRBJ2-7; D may be TRBD2 (7 bases). From germline, CDR1 is MDHEN and CDR2 SYDVKM. V was shortened by 8 bases and J by 4 bases, with 21 bases between the two germline ends. The CDR3 extends over 15 amino acids. CDR3 in amino acids: CASQELTGGSYEQYF. The DNA of the CDR3 is TGTGCCAGCCAAGAGTTGACGGGGGGCTCTTACGAGCAGTACTTC.

This clonotype was observed many times. The CDR3, as DNA: TGTGCCAGTAGTCCTCGTTGGGGGATCTCCTACGAGCAGTACTTC. Translating it yields CASSPRWGISYEQYF. This chain joins TRBV19 and TRBJ2-7; D is tentatively TRBD1 or TRBD2 (5 bases each). The ends were cut back, 5 bases at V and 0 bases at J, with 14 bases in the middle. Germline V gives CDR1 LNHDA, CDR2 SQIVND (reference sequence). The CDR3 sequence is 15 residues long.

There are many counts of this clonotype. The chain links TRBV12-3 or TRBV12-4 to TRBJ2-7; weak D call: TRBD2 (6 bases). Trimming removed 6 bases at V and 3 bases at J, with 18 bases between. This CDR3 has 15 amino acids. CDR3 protein: CASRDRDSINYEQYF. The DNA for the CDR3 is TGTGCCAGCAGGGACCGGGACTCTATTAACTACGAGCAGTACTTC.

A remark on this clonotype: Just one base apart from a much larger clone, this may be a read error. This rearrangement joins TRBV29-1 to TRBJ2-7; D perhaps matches TRBD1 (6 bases). The CDR3 runs to 12 residues. Germline-derived CDR1 and CDR2 are SQVTM and ANQGSEA. The CDR3 here is CGVGQSFYEQYF. The DNA of the CDR3 is TGCGGCGTTGGACAGTCTTTCTACGAGCAGTACTTC.

This clonotype was observed many times. This chain uses TRBV9 with TRBJ1-5, with D possibly TRBD1 on 5 matching bases. The CDR3 spans 15 residues. V lost 4 bases, J lost 1 base, and 12 bases lay in between. In germline, CDR1 is SGDLS, CDR2 YYNGEE. The CDR3 here is CASSPGGVSNQPQHF. For the CDR3, the DNA is TGTGCCAGCAGCCCCGGGGGGGTGAGCAATCAGCCCCAGCATTTT.

The V call is TRBV7-9, the J call TRBJ2-7, with 13 bases fitting TRBD2. The length of the CDR3 is 18 residues. The ends lost 2 bases at V and 4 bases at J; junction bases unmatched: 11. Germline lookup yields CDR1 SEHNR and CDR2 FQNEAQ (reference sequence). This CDR3 is CASSLPLTSGRATYEQYF. For the CDR3, the DNA is TGTGCCAGCAGCTTACCCTTAACTAGCGGGAGGGCCACTTACGAGCAGTACTTC.

The count of this clonotype is one. One base away lies a much larger clone, so this may be a sequencing read error. The V and J genes are TRBV5-1 and TRBJ1-6; D unresolved. This CDR3 comprises 14 residues. The germline gives CDR1 SGHRS, CDR2 YFSETQ. V was pared by 4 bases and J by 6 bases, with 11 bases between. The CDR3 DNA sequence: TGCGCCAGCAGCCTGAGGCGGGGTAATTCACCCCTCCACTTT. The encoded protein is CASSLRRGNSPLHF.

This clonotype occurred many times. V is TRBV20-1 and J is TRBJ2-7; the match to TRBD2 covers 9 bases. The V gene end was trimmed by 0 bases and the J gene end by 5 bases; junction bases not matched to a gene: 8. This CDR3 has 15 residues. CDR1 and CDR2 from the germline V gene are DFQATT and SNEGSKA (reference sequence). The DNA for the CDR3 is TGCAGTGCTAGAGATCTGGCGAGCGGGAGGAACGAGCAGTACTTC. Protein: CSARDLASGRNEQYF.